This T cell receptor beta chain comes out of a study of blood T cells in healthy people across ages. General observations from the study: Expanded clonotype shifts may have been confounded, as the donors had an unknown CMV status. Per million T cells, TCR beta diversity dropped about linearly as age rose. Versus aged donors, long-lived donors had higher diversity and more naive CD4+ cells. Diversity figures derived from one million T cells were judged to underestimate the true value.

Details on this clonotype: The antigen is not known.

The authors ran a second PCR of roughly 7 to 11 cycles using a sample-barcoded 5' primer and a J-beta primer mix. MiXCR was run by TCRdb on the 5' RACE reads, yielding one entry per CDR3 protein. The table shows 1 million or so distinct CDR3 sequences, with more than 35% occurring only once. Sample: blood. This sequence was found in an older woman in good health.

The CDR3 loop is CASSLRQGKEQYF. The CDR3 DNA follows: TGTGCCAGCAGTTTGCGGCAGGGTAAAGAGCAGTACTTC. This rearrangement joins TRBV12-3 or TRBV12-4 to TRBJ2-1; TRBD1 is a possible D gene (5 bases). The J call may be wrong; the DNA end is better matched by TRBJ2-7. The CDR3 extends over 13 amino acids.